This record covers a single T cell receptor beta chain. These data belong to a study of cytotoxic CD8 clonotypes in ibrutinib-treated CLL. Study-wide context: Patients: 11 relapsed/refractory, roughly 15 treatment-naive, 17 IGHV unmutated. Response samples came after a median about 12 months of treatment, range 6 to 36.

Repertoires were generated with immunoSEQ multiplex PCR, while TCRdb's copy carries only in-frame clones and drops some. The data show around 50,000 clones, approximately 52% seen once. This CDR3 is built from 13 residues. Trimming removed 2 bases from V and 5 bases from J; junction bases left unmatched: 3. Germline assignment: CDR1 SGHRS and CDR2 YFSETQ. The source material was PBMCs, sampled after 24 months of ibrutinib treatment. This sequence was found in a human donor with chronic lymphocytic leukemia. The J gene is TRBJ2-5, the V gene TRBV5-1; 7 nucleotides align to TRBD1. CDR3 region: CASSFDRAETQYF. The CDR3 DNA sequence: TGCGCCAGCAGCTTTGACAGGGCGGAGACCCAGTACTTC.